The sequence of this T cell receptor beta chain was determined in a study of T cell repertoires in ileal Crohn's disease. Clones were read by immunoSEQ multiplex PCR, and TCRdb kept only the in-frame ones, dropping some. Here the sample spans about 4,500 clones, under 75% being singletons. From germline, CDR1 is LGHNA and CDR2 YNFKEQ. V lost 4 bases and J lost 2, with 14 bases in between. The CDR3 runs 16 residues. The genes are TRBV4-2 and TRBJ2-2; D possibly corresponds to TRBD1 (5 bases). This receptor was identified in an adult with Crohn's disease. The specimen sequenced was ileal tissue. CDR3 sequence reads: CASSRGSGFNTGELFF. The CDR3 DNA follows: TGTGCCAGCAGCCGCGGATCAGGGTTTAACACCGGGGAGCTGTTTTTT.